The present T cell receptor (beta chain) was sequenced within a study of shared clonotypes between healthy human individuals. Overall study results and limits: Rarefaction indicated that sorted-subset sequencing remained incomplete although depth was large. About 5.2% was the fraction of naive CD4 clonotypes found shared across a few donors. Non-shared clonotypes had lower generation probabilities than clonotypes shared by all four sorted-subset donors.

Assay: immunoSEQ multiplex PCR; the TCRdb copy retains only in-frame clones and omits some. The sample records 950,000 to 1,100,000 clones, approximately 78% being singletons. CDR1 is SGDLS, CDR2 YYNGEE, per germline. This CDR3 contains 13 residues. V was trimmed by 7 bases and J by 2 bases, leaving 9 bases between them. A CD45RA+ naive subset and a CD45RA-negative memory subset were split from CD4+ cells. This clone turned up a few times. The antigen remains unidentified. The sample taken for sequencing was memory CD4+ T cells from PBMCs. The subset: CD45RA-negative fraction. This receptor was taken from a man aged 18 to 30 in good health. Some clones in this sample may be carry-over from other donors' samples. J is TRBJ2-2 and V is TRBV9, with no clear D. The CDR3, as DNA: TGTGCCAGCGGGCGGCCAAACACCGGGGAGCTGTTTTTT. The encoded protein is CASGRPNTGELFF.